This paragraph covers one T cell receptor (beta chain) sequence. Its specificity is not known. TCRdb independently ran MiXCR on the 5' RACE reads; one entry per CDR3 protein. The profile shows 130,000 or so distinct CDR3 sequences, 11% of them singletons. The sample comes from a study of CD8 T cells in ankylosing spondylitis. Whole-study findings and limits: Relatively scarce in peripheral blood, disease-linked clones were CD8+. Disease-linked clones reportedly concentrated significantly in matched ankylosing spondylitis synovial fluid.

CDR3 length equals 17 residues. Per the germline V gene, CDR1 is DFQATT and CDR2 is SNEGSKA (reference sequence). The sequence was collected from a female donor with ankylosing spondylitis or in good health (not recorded which). This chain links TRBV20-1 with TRBJ2-3; 16 nucleotides agree with TRBD2. The sequencing sample was made of blood, either unsorted or a sorted T cell fraction (not recorded which). The chain's CDR3 is CILGRGTSGGAKDTQYF. CDR3 coding DNA: TGCATCCTGGGGAGGGGGACTAGCGGGGGGGCGAAAGATACGCAGTATTTT.